This T cell receptor beta chain was sequenced during a study of blood T cell repertoires in COVID-19. The V gene's germline CDR1 is LNHDA and CDR2 SQIVND (reference sequence). The V gene end was trimmed by 5 bases and the J gene end by 9 bases; junction bases not matched to a gene: 9. The CDR3 has 14 amino acids. In the authors' methods: Amplification from reference gene primers served as the basis for estimated nucleated cell counts. TCRdb's copy holds only in-frame clones and misses some; the assay was immunoSEQ multiplex PCR. V and J calls and clone size come straight from that table; D and trimming were deduced from the DNA. Found here are about 62,000 clones, around 89% of them singletons; the top ten hold 15% to 20%. Seattle researchers signed up patients amid active infection and tracked them longitudinally.

The chain recombines TRBV19 with TRBJ2-1, with TRBD2 identical over 8 bases. The source of this sequence is a woman aged 60-75 years with COVID-19, enrolled during active disease. Sequencing used peripheral blood. The CDR3 here is CASSFGLASTEQFF. The CDR3 DNA sequence: TGTGCCAGTAGTTTCGGACTAGCAAGCACTGAGCAGTTCTTC.